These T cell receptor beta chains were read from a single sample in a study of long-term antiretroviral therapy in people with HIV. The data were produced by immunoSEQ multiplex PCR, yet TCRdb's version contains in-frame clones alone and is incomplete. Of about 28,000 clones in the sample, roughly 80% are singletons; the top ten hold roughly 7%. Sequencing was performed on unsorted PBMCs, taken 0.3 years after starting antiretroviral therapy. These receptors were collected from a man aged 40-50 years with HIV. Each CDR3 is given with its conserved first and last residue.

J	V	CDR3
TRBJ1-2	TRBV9	CASSVVSGDGYTF
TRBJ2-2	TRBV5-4	CASSPIGQGRTGELFF
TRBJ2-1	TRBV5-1	CASSLDPDNEQFF
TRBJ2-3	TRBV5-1	CASSLRTGGTDTQYF
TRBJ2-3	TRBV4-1	CASSQDGDTQYF
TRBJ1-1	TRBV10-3	CAISESEGAEAFF
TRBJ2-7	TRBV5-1	CASSWVANYEQYF
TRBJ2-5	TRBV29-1	CSVEEWTRQETQYF
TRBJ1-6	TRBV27	CASTLIGVKDSPLHF
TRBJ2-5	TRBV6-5	CASSYSIGTQETQYF
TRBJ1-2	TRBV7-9	CASSEIKGGTF
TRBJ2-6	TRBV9	CASSGVTGANVLTF
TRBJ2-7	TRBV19	CASSISPIGQVAEQYF
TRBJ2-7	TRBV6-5	CASSYGLGPYEQYF
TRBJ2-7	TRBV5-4	CASSLRNEQYF
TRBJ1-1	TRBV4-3	CASSLERSRTEAFF
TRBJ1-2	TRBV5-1	CASSLISRASREGYTF
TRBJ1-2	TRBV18	CASSREGAANYGYTF
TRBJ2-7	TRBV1	CTSSQMASRYEQYF
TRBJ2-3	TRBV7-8	CASSIRQGPDTQYF
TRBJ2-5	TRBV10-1	CASSRGQKTQYF
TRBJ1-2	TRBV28	CASSSRSEGYGYTF
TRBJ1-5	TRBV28	CASSFRQGDQPQHF
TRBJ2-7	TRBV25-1	CASSESSYEQYF
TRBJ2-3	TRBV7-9	CASSYGLALTDTQYF
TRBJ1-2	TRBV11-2	CASSSSQGYYGYTF
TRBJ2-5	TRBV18	CASSPSGLAGGRGETQYF